Each of the 19 T cell receptor beta chains below was sequenced from the same sample in a study of cytomegalovirus exposure and HLA in healthy donors. PCR employed 60 Vbeta and 13 Jbeta primers. The assay was immunoSEQ multiplex PCR, and TCRdb's table has in-frame clones only and misses some. Seen here are around 240,000 clones, about four fifths observed once, and the top ten hold 4.5% to 6%. Sequencing was carried out using PBMCs. These receptors all stem from a woman between 35 and 50 years old in good health and CMV-seropositive.

This chain links TRBV5-1 with TRBJ1-2; D is uncertain. CDR1 and CDR2 (germline): SGHRS, YFSETQ. Trimming pared 2 bases from V and 2 bases from J, leaving 7 bases between. CDR3 length: 13 amino acids. CDR3 in amino acids: CASSLGGNYGYTF. The CDR3 DNA sequence: TGCGCCAGCAGCTTAGGCGGAAACTATGGCTACACCTTC.

V gene TRBV11-2 combines with J gene TRBJ1-1; maybe TRBD1 (5 bases). There are 15 residues in the CDR3. CDR1 and CDR2 (germline): SGHAT, FQNNGV. V lost 5 bases and J lost 1, with 14 bases in between. CDR3 nucleotide sequence: TGTGCCAGCAGCCTAATGGCGGGGGGGAACACTGAAGCTTTCTTT. This codes for CASSLMAGGNTEAFF.

The chain has TRBV6-5 and TRBJ1-4, with D perhaps matching TRBD1 (6 bases). Germline CDR1 reads MNHEY; CDR2 reads SVGAGI. V was clipped by 6 bases and J by 7 bases, with 12 bases between them. This CDR3 has 13 amino acids. The CDR3, as DNA: TGTGCCAGCAGGCGACAGGCGGGTGAAAAACTGTTTTTT. Residues: CASRRQAGEKLFF.

The rearrangement uses TRBV28 and TRBJ1-2; 8 bases are a match to TRBD1. The length of the CDR3 is 14 residues. The J segment lost 7 bases and the V segment lost 5 bases, leaving 9 bases of the junction unmatched. The germline CDR1 and CDR2 sequences are MDHEN and SYDVKM. Written as DNA, the CDR3 is TGTGCCAGCAGTCTACAGACAGGGGTGGTTGGCTACACCTTC. Translation gives CASSLQTGVVGYTF.

The chain is built from TRBV6-5 and TRBJ1-2, with 7 bases that match TRBD1. The CDR3 totals 15 residues. Germline values: CDR1 MNHEY, CDR2 SVGAGI. Trimming took 0 bases from V and 4 from J; bases not matched to a gene: 5. CDR3 DNA sequence: TGTGCCAGCAGTTACTCCGGACAGGCCGGCTATGGCTACACCTTC. It codes for CASSYSGQAGYGYTF.

This clone was picked up one time. The gene calls are TRBV7-9 and TRBJ1-6; D possibly corresponds to TRBD1 (5 bases). The CDR3 has 15 residues. From germline, CDR1 is SEHNR and CDR2 FQNEAQ (reference sequence). V was cut by 5 bases and J by 8 bases, with 16 bases left in between. The CDR3 nucleotides read TGTGCCAGCAGCCCCCCCTGGGGGGACGATTCACCCCTCCACTTT. Translation: CASSPPWGDDSPLHF.

This clone occurred a few times. The chain links TRBV7-9 to TRBJ2-5, with 8 bases matching TRBD1. CDR3 length: 14 residues. Germline V gene lookup returns CDR1 SEHNR and CDR2 FQNEAQ (reference sequence). The ends lost 6 bases at V and 4 bases at J; junction bases unmatched: 7. CDR3 sequence reads: CASSKGRGPETQYF. In DNA form, the CDR3 reads TGTGCCAGCAGTAAAGGCAGGGGGCCAGAGACCCAGTACTTC.

The V and J genes are TRBV19 and TRBJ1-5; TRBD1 is a possible D gene (5 bases). Germline V gene lookup returns CDR1 LNHDA and CDR2 SQIVND (reference sequence). The CDR3 spans 17 residues. Deletions cut 1 base from V and 1 base from J, with 14 bases between. CDR3 in DNA: TGTGCCAGTAGTATAGGACAGTACCGTGCAAGCAATCAGCCCCAGCATTTT. Protein: CASSIGQYRASNQPQHF.

The chain joins TRBV25-1 to TRBJ2-3, with D tentatively TRBD1 (8 bases). CDR3 length: 16 amino acids. Per the germline V gene, CDR1 is MGHDK and CDR2 is SYGVNS. Trimming stripped 1 base from V and 3 bases from J, with 14 bases between. CDR3 residues: CASSEWGGQETDTQYF. CDR3 bases: TGTGCCAGCAGTGAATGGGGGGGACAGGAGACAGATACGCAGTATTTT.

J is TRBJ2-7 and V is TRBV29-1; TRBD1 matches at 10 bases. The germline CDR1 and CDR2 sequences are SQVTM and ANQGSEA. Trimming at V came to 4 bases and at J to 9 bases, leaving 12 bases not matched to a gene. CDR3 length equals 14 residues. CDR3 residues: CSVARQGAARGQYF. The DNA of the CDR3 is TGCAGCGTTGCGCGACAGGGGGCGGCCCGGGGGCAGTACTTC.

CDR3 amino acids: CASNPGGPTREAFF. The CDR3 DNA follows: TGTGCCAGCAACCCAGGGGGTCCCACTAGAGAAGCTTTCTTT. The chain carries TRBV7-2 and TRBJ1-1; TRBD1 matches at 7 bases. V trimming: 7 bases; J trimming: 8 bases; junction bases outside the gene matches: 13. CDR1 is SGHTA, CDR2 FQGNSA, per germline. This CDR3 is 14 amino acids long.

V gene TRBV5-1 combines with J gene TRBJ2-5, with a weak D call TRBD2 (6 bases). The V end was cut by 4 bases, the J end by 5 bases, with 12 bases between. The CDR3 is 13 residues long. In germline, CDR1 is SGHRS, CDR2 YFSETQ. The CDR3 bases are TGCGCCAGCAGCGACCTAGGGAGGGAGACCCAGTACTTC. Translating it yields CASSDLGRETQYF.

The chain couples TRBV9 to TRBJ2-7; TRBD2 matches at 7 bases. The V segment lost 4 bases and the J segment 3 bases; nucleotides outside the gene matches: 10. Germline loops: CDR1 SGDLS, CDR2 YYNGEE. The length of the CDR3 is 15 residues. The CDR3 DNA is TGTGCCAGCAGCCCTCGGGGGGATAGAGGCTACGAGCAGTACTTC. It encodes CASSPRGDRGYEQYF.

The rearrangement links TRBV5-4 to TRBJ1-6; 8 bases line up with TRBD1. The CDR3 length is 14 residues. Trimming removed 3 bases from V and 10 bases from J; junction bases left unmatched: 6. The germline V gene has CDR1 SGHNT and CDR2 YYREEE (reference sequence). The CDR3 region has the DNA TGTGCCAGCAGCTATACTACAGGGGGATCACCCCTCCACTTT. It translates to CASSYTTGGSPLHF.

The chain employs TRBV10-3 and TRBJ1-1; no definite D call. From germline, CDR1 is ENHRY and CDR2 SYGVKD. The CDR3 totals 14 residues. The V and J ends lost 6 bases and 0 bases respectively, with 11 bases between them. The CDR3 is CAISVSTVNTEAFF. The CDR3 coding sequence is TGTGCCATCAGCGTCTCTACAGTGAACACTGAAGCTTTCTTT.

This clone was observed once. The chain employs TRBV9 and TRBJ1-4, with 7 bases matching TRBD1. The CDR3 runs 14 residues. The V gene end was trimmed by 3 bases and the J gene end by 7 bases; junction bases not matched to a gene: 6. CDR1 and CDR2 from the germline V gene are SGDLS and YYNGEE. The CDR3 bases are TGTGCCAGCAGCGGCGACAGGGTGGGTGAAAAACTGTTTTTT. Translating gives CASSGDRVGEKLFF.

The chain links TRBV5-8 to TRBJ1-1; weak D call: TRBD1 (5 bases). V lost 6 bases to trimming and J lost 1 base, with 10 bases between them. This CDR3 has 13 residues. Germline V lookup: CDR1 SGHTS, CDR2 YDEGEE. Here the CDR3 reads CASTQDRNTEAFF. The CDR3 bases are TGTGCCAGCACCCAAGACAGGAACACTGAAGCTTTCTTT.

The chain couples TRBV4-3 to TRBJ2-1, with 10 bases fitting TRBD2. The CDR3 runs to 15 residues. Germline values: CDR1 LGHNA, CDR2 YSLEER. V dropped 3 bases and J dropped 5; count of bases not matched to a gene: 4. The CDR3 region has the DNA TGCGCCAGCAGCCACCTCGGACTAGCGGACAATGAGCAGTTCTTC. Amino acid sequence: CASSHLGLADNEQFF.

This clone showed up just a few times. The chain joins TRBV2 to TRBJ2-1, with 10 bases matching TRBD2. CDR1 is SNHLY, CDR2 FYNNEI, per germline. The CDR3 loop spans 15 amino acids. The J segment lost 5 bases and the V segment lost 5 bases, leaving 6 bases of the junction unmatched. The CDR3 loop is CASSRRSGGDNEQFF. The CDR3 DNA reads TGTGCCAGCAGTCGGAGAAGCGGGGGGGACAATGAGCAGTTCTTC.